These T cell receptor beta chains were read from a single sample in a study of regulatory dendritic cells for organ transplantation. Generated by immunoSEQ multiplex PCR, the TCRdb table keeps only in-frame clones and is missing some. The table lists 30,000 or so clones, roughly 85% of them singletons, with around 0.4% in the top ten. The sample was naive CD8+ T cells from blood. These receptor sequences come from a human donor in good health. The CDR3 runs from the conserved cysteine through the conserved F or W.

V,CDR3
TRBV23-1,CASSPRRLCEEQYF
TRBV4-1,CASSPSGGDTGELFF
TRBV5-6,CASSLTARGVQETQYF
TRBV4-1,CASSQAGYEQYF
TRBV7-8,CASSPGPGAPGNTIYF
TRBV7-9,CASRDGGLGEKLFF
TRBV6-4,CASSRTRGLNEQFF
TRBV10-2,CASSDRLAGPYEQYF
TRBV9,CASSVGGGARTEAFF
TRBV4-1,CASSARLAGAPYNEQFF
TRBV11-3,CASSPGPGQGANEQFF
TRBV7-9,CASREDRADSYGYTF
TRBV11-2,CASSFGTLAYEQYF
TRBV11-1,CASSFRGEQFF
TRBV19,CASSLQAKGANYGYTF
TRBV18,CASSPRRSYEQYF
TRBV5-1,CASSLMASDSNQPQHF
TRBV11-2,CASSLSPPYEQYF
TRBV29-1,CSVSGASGANEQFF
TRBV5-6,CASSAAAQGFYEQYF
TRBV19,CASSMGQESSLWPQHF
TRBV4-1,CASSQGSGETQYF
TRBV5-6,CASSLGARGLSSYEQYF
TRBV6-5,CASSSSGTEAFF
TRBV27,CASSLGTAGNQPQHF
TRBV7-6,CASSPTSGGSYEQYF
TRBV29-1,CSVVLNTEAFF
TRBV2,CASERRTNTGELFF
TRBV6-1,CASSIGTASYEQYF
TRBV9,CASSVALSPGAIVHGYTF
TRBV2,CASSEGTGRANYGYTF
TRBV19,CASSRQGGNEQFF
TRBV4-3,CASSQDSRGTNTGELFF
TRBV29-1,CSAWDRGGYGYTF
TRBV27,CASSSGLEQFF
TRBV27,CASSPSQAGAAYEQYF
TRBV10-3,CAIRGQPPNTEAFF
TRBV19,CASSSSGSSYEQYF
TRBV18,CASSPNSGGGNNEQFF
TRBV10-1,CASSDAVSYEQYF
TRBV6-5,CASSEGENTEAFF
TRBV6-1,CASSAGTVWTAQHF
TRBV11-2,CASCLESWTEAFF
TRBV7-9,CASSLADSPNEQFF
TRBV6-5,CASSYLAGPNNEQFF
TRBV11-2,CASSTGGNTEAFF
TRBV7-9,CASSAENRGPEYRGAFF
TRBV7-9,CASSLAPLSNYGYTF
TRBV2,CASSGLRQYF
TRBV5-1,CASSPGTGEQYYGYTF
TRBV7-3,CASSPQGAGELFF
TRBV11-2,CASSFNQRTGNNSPLHF
TRBV5-8,CASSLLTGGDEQYF
TRBV2,CASSEPYGYTF
TRBV5-6,CASSPGLAGDNEQFF
TRBV2,CASTTEAFF
TRBV29-1,CSVPGQGPVTQYF